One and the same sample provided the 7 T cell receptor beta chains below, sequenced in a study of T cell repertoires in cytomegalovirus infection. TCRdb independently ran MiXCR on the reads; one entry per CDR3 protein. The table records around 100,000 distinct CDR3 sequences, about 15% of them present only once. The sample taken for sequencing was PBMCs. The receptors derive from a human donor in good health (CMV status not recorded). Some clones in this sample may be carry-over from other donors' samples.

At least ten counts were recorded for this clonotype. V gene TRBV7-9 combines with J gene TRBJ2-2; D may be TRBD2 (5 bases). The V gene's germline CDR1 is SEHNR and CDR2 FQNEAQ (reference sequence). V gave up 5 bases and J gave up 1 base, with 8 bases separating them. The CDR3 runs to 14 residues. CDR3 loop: CASSAGLNTGELFF. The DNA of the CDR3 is TGTGCCAGCAGCGCCGGACTGAACACCGGGGAGCTGTTTTTT. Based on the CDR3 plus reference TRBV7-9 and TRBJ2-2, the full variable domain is DTGVSQNPRHKITKRGQNVTFRCDPISEHNRLYWYRQTLGQGPEFLTYFQNEAQLEKSRLLSDRFSAERPKGSFSTLEIQRTEQGDSAMYLCASSAGLNTGELFFGEGSRLTVL.

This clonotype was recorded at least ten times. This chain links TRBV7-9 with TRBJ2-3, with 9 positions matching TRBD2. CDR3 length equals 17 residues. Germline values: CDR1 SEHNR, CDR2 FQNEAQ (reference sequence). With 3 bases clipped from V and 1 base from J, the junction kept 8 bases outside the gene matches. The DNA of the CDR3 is TGTGCCAGCAGCTTCCTTCGAGCGGGGGGTCGCACAGATACGCAGTATTTT. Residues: CASSFLRAGGRTDTQYF.

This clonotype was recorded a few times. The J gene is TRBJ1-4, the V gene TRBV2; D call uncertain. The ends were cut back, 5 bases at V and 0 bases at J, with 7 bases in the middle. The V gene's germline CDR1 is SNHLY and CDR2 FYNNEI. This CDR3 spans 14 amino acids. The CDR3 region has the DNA TGTGCCAGCAGTTGGGATTCAACTAATGAAAAACTGTTTTTT. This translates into CASSWDSTNEKLFF. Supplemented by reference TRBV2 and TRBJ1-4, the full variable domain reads EPEVTQTPSHQVTQMGQEVILRCVPISNHLYFYWYRQILGQKVEFLVSFYNNEISEKSEIFDDQFSVERPDGSNFTLKIRSTKLEDSAMYFCASSWDSTNEKLFFGSGTQLSVL.

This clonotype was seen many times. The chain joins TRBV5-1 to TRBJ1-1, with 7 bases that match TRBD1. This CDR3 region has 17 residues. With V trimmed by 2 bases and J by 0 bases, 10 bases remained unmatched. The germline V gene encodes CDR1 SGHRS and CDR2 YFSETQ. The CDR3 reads CASSFTGVGGMNTEAFF. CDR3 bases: TGCGCCAGCAGCTTTACAGGGGTAGGAGGGATGAACACTGAAGCTTTCTTT.

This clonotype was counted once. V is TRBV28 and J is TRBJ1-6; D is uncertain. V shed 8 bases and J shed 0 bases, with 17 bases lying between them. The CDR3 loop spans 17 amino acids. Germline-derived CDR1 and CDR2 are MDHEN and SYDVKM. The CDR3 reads CASGRFRASSYNSPLHF. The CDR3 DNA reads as TGTGCCAGCGGGAGATTCCGGGCCAGCTCCTATAATTCACCCCTCCACTTT.

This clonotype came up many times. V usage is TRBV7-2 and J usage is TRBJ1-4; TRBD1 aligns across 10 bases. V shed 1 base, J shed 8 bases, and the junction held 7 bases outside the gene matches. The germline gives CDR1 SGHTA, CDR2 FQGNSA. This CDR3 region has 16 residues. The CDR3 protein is CASSLVAGQGREKLFF. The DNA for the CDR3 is TGTGCCAGCAGCTTAGTAGCGGGACAGGGGAGGGAAAAACTGTTTTTT.

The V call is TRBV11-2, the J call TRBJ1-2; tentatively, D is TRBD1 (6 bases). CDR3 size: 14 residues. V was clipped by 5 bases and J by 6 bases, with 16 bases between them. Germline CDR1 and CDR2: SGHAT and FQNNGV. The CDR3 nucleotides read TGTGCCAGCAGCAGCTTAGGCAGGGGCCATGGCTACACCTTC. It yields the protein CASSSLGRGHGYTF. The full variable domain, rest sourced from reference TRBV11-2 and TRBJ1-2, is EAGVAQSPRYKIIEKRQSVAFWCNPISGHATLYWYQQILGQGPKLLIQFQNNGVVDDSQLPKDRFSAERLKGVDSTLKIQPAKLEDSAVYLCASSSLGRGHGYTFGSGTRLTVV.